This TCR beta chain is from a study of OX40 agonist ivuxolimab in advanced cancers. Study at large: Dosing consisted of intravenous ivuxolimab at 0.01 to 10 mg/kg every 2 weeks. The study's findings and limits: Partly responding patients at 0.1-3.0 mg/kg showed some of the smallest clonal expansion.

The data were produced by immunoSEQ multiplex PCR, yet TCRdb's version contains in-frame clones alone and is incomplete. This sample has fewer than 60,000 clones; more than 85% occur once, and the top ten carry 0.76%. The length of the CDR3 is 14 residues. The germline V gene encodes CDR1 SGHTA and CDR2 FQGNSA. Trimming removed 7 bases at V and 2 bases at J, with 12 bases between. This clone is medium-sized in the sample. No antigen is known for it. The TCR was taken from an adult with an advanced solid tumor such as melanoma, head and neck, liver or kidney cancer. This material consisted of CD4+ or CD8+ T cells sorted from blood, taken in a trial of the OX40 agonist ivuxolimab. The genes are TRBV7-2 and TRBJ2-1; D gene unclear. The CDR3 reads CASKSDPAYNEQFF. In DNA, the CDR3 is TGTGCCAGCAAGAGCGACCCCGCCTACAATGAGCAGTTCTTC.